These 7 T cell receptor beta chains were all obtained from the same sample, sequenced in a study of blood T cells in healthy people across ages. Primers used in a second PCR of about 7 to 12 cycles were a sample-barcoded 5' primer and a J-beta primer mix. MiXCR, applied by TCRdb to the 5' RACE reads, yields one record per CDR3 protein. Altogether around 1.5 million distinct CDR3 sequences are present, about 43% being singletons, with the ten largest covering roughly 7.7%. The sample was blood. Receptors originate from a woman aged 18-29 years in good health.

This clonotype was picked up one time. This chain connects TRBV5-6 to TRBJ2-3; 7 nucleotides agree with TRBD1. J was trimmed by 9 bases and V by 1 base; bases with no gene match: 8. CDR1 and CDR2 (germline): SGHDT, YYEEEE. There are 14 residues in the CDR3. Here the CDR3 reads CASSLMTGSGTQYF. Written as DNA, the CDR3 is TGTGCCAGCAGCTTGATGACAGGGAGTGGAACGCAGTATTTT.

The rearrangement links TRBV19 to TRBJ2-5; perhaps TRBD2 as D (6 bases). This CDR3 is 15 amino acids long. V lost 3 bases and J lost 1, with 12 bases in between. The germline gives CDR1 LNHDA, CDR2 SQIVND (reference sequence). The CDR3 protein is CASSIRGLTQETQYF. The CDR3 DNA sequence: TGTGCCAGTAGTATTAGGGGACTTACCCAAGAGACCCAGTACTTC. The variable domain in full, completed from reference TRBV19 and TRBJ2-5, reads DGGITQSPKYLFRKEGQNVTLSCEQNLNHDAMYWYRQDPGQGLRLIYYSQIVNDFQKGDIAEGYSVSREKKESFPLTVTSAQKNPTAFYLCASSIRGLTQETQYFGPGTRLLVL.

This clonotype was detected only a few times. The chain links TRBV5-1 to TRBJ1-1, with a possible D match to TRBD1 (5 bases). The CDR3 runs 14 residues. V lost 0 bases and J 3 bases, leaving 9 bases between the germline ends. Germline assignment: CDR1 SGHRS and CDR2 YFSETQ. The chain's CDR3 is CASSLGGVDTEAFF. In nucleotides, the CDR3 is TGCGCCAGCAGCTTGGGGGGGGTCGACACTGAAGCTTTCTTT. Full variable domain (outside the CDR3, taken from reference TRBV5-1 and TRBJ1-1): KAGVTQTPRYLIKTRGQQVTLSCSPISGHRSVSWYQQTPGQGLQFLFEYFSETQRNKGNFPGRFSGRQFSNSRSEMNVSTLELGDSALYLCASSLGGVDTEAFFGQGTRLTVV.

Many counts were recorded for this clonotype. J is TRBJ1-5 and V is TRBV20-1; TRBD1 matches at 9 bases. Germline V lookup: CDR1 DFQATT, CDR2 SNEGSKA (reference sequence). V shed 0 bases, J shed 6 bases, and the junction held 6 bases outside the gene matches. CDR3 length: 15 amino acids. CDR3: CSAREQGAGSQPQHF. CDR3 nucleotides: TGCAGTGCTAGAGAACAGGGGGCGGGTAGTCAGCCCCAGCATTTT.

The chain combines TRBV2 with TRBJ1-2; D is ambiguous. V lost 6 bases, J lost 3 bases, and 11 bases lay in between. This CDR3 has 13 amino acids. Germline CDR1 SNHLY, CDR2 FYNNEI. The CDR3 sequence is CASSAGSYYGYTF. The CDR3 DNA reads TGTGCCAGCAGCGCGGGTTCGTACTATGGCTACACCTTC.

The sample holds a few counts of this clonotype. The V call is TRBV10-3, the J call TRBJ2-1; TRBD2 aligns across 7 bases. Germline CDR1 and CDR2: ENHRY and SYGVKD. V lost 2 bases, J lost 1 base, and 5 bases stayed unmatched. The CDR3 runs 16 residues. The CDR3 sequence: CAISERSGLSYNEQFF. CDR3 DNA sequence: TGTGCCATCAGTGAGCGTAGCGGGTTGTCCTACAATGAGCAGTTCTTC.

This clonotype was seen only a few times. The J gene is TRBJ1-1, the V gene TRBV6-5; TRBD1 agrees at 12 bases. Looked up from germline, CDR1 is MNHEY and CDR2 is SVGAGI. The CDR3 consists of 16 residues. With 7 bases clipped from V and 8 bases from J, the junction kept 14 bases outside the gene matches. The CDR3 DNA follows: TGTGCCAGCATCTTGCACCGGGGACAGGGGGCTACGGAAGCTTTCTTT. As protein: CASILHRGQGATEAFF.